A single sample is the source of the 19 T cell receptor beta chains below, sequenced in a study of blood T cells in healthy people across ages. PCR was performed a second time for about 7 to 12 cycles using a sample-barcoded 5' primer and a J-beta primer mix. TCRdb recomputed calls from the 5' RACE reads with MiXCR, one row per CDR3 protein. The sample consists of 550,000 to 750,000 distinct CDR3 sequences, 20% to 25% of them appearing once. What was sequenced was blood. The receptors originated from a man aged 70-80 years in good health.

The chain carries TRBV7-2 and TRBJ2-3; 11 nucleotides agree with TRBD2. The CDR3 consists of 16 residues. Germline V gives CDR1 SGHTA, CDR2 FQGNSA. The trim removed 6 bases at V and 3 bases at J, leaving 8 bases unmatched. CDR3 in DNA: TGTGCCAGCAGTAAAACTAGCGGGAGTAGGACAGATACGCAGTATTTT. Translation: CASSKTSGSRTDTQYF.

This clonotype was seen more than once but under ten times. The rearrangement uses TRBV6-5 and TRBJ2-7, with D unclear. There are 12 residues in the CDR3. The germline V gene encodes CDR1 MNHEY and CDR2 SVGAGI. With 8 bases removed from V and 2 bases from J, the gap between germline ends came to 10 bases. CDR3 in DNA: TGTGCCAGCCGCAAAGGGACCTACGAGCAGTACTTC. Protein: CASRKGTYEQYF.

The V call is TRBV20-1, the J call TRBJ2-3, with D unclear. CDR1 and CDR2 from the germline V gene are DFQATT and SNEGSKA (reference sequence). The CDR3 runs to 15 residues. V was trimmed by 0 bases and J by 0 bases, leaving 10 bases between them. This CDR3 reads CSARDFRASTDTQYF. The CDR3 coding sequence is TGCAGTGCTAGAGATTTTCGCGCTAGCACAGATACGCAGTATTTT.

This clonotype came up many times. The chain is built from TRBV27 and TRBJ2-5, with 8 bases that match TRBD2. Trimming cost V 6 bases and J 4 bases; bases outside gene matches: 10. The CDR3 consists of 15 residues. Per germline, CDR1 MNHEY and CDR2 SMNVEV (reference sequence). The CDR3, as DNA: TGTGCCAGCAGCTTCGGGGGGGCTAGCGGAGAGACCCAGTACTTC. Its translation is CASSFGGASGETQYF.

A few counts support this clonotype. The chain carries TRBV20-1 and TRBJ2-4; D gene uncertain. V lost 3 bases and J lost 0, with 12 bases in between. Per the germline V gene, CDR1 is DFQATT and CDR2 is SNEGSKA (reference sequence). The CDR3 extends over 15 amino acids. The CDR3 nucleotides read TGCAGTGCTAGGCGGCCGACGGGAGCCAAAAACATTCAGTACTTC. The encoded protein is CSARRPTGAKNIQYF.

This clonotype has ten or more counts. The rearrangement joins TRBV6-5 to TRBJ2-1; 12 bases match TRBD2. The germline gives CDR1 MNHEY, CDR2 SVGAGI. The V gene end was trimmed by 0 bases and the J gene end by 5 bases; junction bases not matched to a gene: 8. The CDR3 is 18 amino acids. The CDR3 DNA reads as TGTGCCAGCAGTTACTCATGGCTAGCGGGAGGGTACAACAATGAGCAGTTCTTC. The encoded protein is CASSYSWLAGGYNNEQFF.

The chain joins TRBV12-3 or TRBV12-4 to TRBJ1-2, with D possibly matching TRBD1 (6 bases). The CDR3 contains 13 residues. Trimming took off 4 bases at V and 4 bases at J, with 10 bases between the two ends. Written as DNA, the CDR3 is TGTGCCAGCAGTTCAGGGGCGGGCTATGGCTACACCTTC. Protein product: CASSSGAGYGYTF.

J is TRBJ2-7 and V is TRBV2; D remains ambiguous. The CDR3 has 13 amino acids. Between the trimmed V and J ends, which lost 5 bases and 3 bases, there was a span of 11 bases. Germline V gene data show CDR1 as SNHLY and CDR2 as FYNNEI. The CDR3: CASSISRLYEQYF. The CDR3 DNA reads TGTGCCAGCAGTATCTCCAGGCTCTACGAGCAGTACTTC.

This clonotype was counted a few times. The CDR3 coding sequence is TGTGCCAGCGATCGGGACTCCAATGAGCAGTTCTTC. This sequence encodes CASDRDSNEQFF. The chain is built from TRBV2 and TRBJ2-1, with D possibly matching TRBD2 (6 bases). With 8 bases removed from V and 6 bases from J, the gap between germline ends came to 11 bases. The CDR3 totals 12 residues. Germline V CDR1 and CDR2: SNHLY, FYNNEI. Complete variable domain (other parts from reference TRBV2 and TRBJ2-1): EPEVTQTPSHQVTQMGQEVILRCVPISNHLYFYWYRQILGQKVEFLVSFYNNEISEKSEIFDDQFSVERPDGSNFTLKIRSTKLEDSAMYFCASDRDSNEQFFGPGTRLTVL.

This clonotype was counted only a few times. The genes are TRBV7-9 and TRBJ2-7; the match to TRBD2 covers 14 bases. The germline CDR1 and CDR2 sequences are SEHNR and FQNEAQ (reference sequence). This CDR3 comprises 16 residues. The V segment lost 4 bases and the J segment 6 bases; nucleotides outside the gene matches: 8. The CDR3 region is CASSWGTSGSSGEQYF. CDR3 sequence (DNA): TGTGCCAGCAGCTGGGGGACTAGCGGGAGTTCGGGCGAGCAGTACTTC.

The DNA of the CDR3 is TGTGCCAGCAGCGAGGGGGGGACAGGGTTTGACGAGCAGTACTTC. Its protein is CASSEGGTGFDEQYF. This chain uses TRBV7-6 with TRBJ2-7, with 9 bases fitting TRBD1. This CDR3 contains 15 residues. Germline V gene sequence: CDR1 SGHVS, CDR2 FNYEAQ. J lost 5 bases, V lost 5 bases, and 10 bases had no gene match.

Details on this clonotype: Just one base apart from a much larger clone, this may be a read error. The chain joins TRBV28 to TRBJ2-7; D possibly corresponds to TRBD1 (5 bases). The CDR3 length is 15 residues. Germline lookup yields CDR1 MDHEN and CDR2 SYDVKM. The CDR3 DNA follows: TGTGTCAGCAGTCTCGATCTCAGGGCACCCTACGAGCAGTACTTC. As protein: CVSSLDLRAPYEQYF. Full variable domain (remainder filled in from reference TRBV28 and TRBJ2-7): DVKVTQSSRYLVKRTGEKVFLECVQDMDHENMFWYRQDPGLGLRLIYFSYDVKMKEKGDIPEGYSVSREKKERFSLILESASTNQTSMYLCVSSLDLRAPYEQYFGPGTRLTVT.

This clonotype has more than one count but fewer than ten. V usage is TRBV28 and J usage is TRBJ2-3; 7 bases match TRBD1. Per the germline V gene, CDR1 is MDHEN and CDR2 is SYDVKM. This CDR3 has 14 amino acids. The J segment lost 4 bases and the V segment lost 5 bases, leaving 6 bases of the junction unmatched. CDR3 in DNA: TGTGCCAGCAGTCTAGACAGGGCCCCAGATACGCAGTATTTT. This codes for CASSLDRAPDTQYF.

This chain uses TRBV3-1 with TRBJ2-5; 7 bases map to TRBD2. The J call may be incorrect, as the DNA end agrees better with TRBJ2-1. The CDR3 is 13 residues long. Germline CDR1 and CDR2: LGHDT and YNNKEL (reference sequence). The DNA for the CDR3 is TGTGCCAGCAGCCGGTTACTAGCGTTTGAGCAGTTCTTC. Translating it yields CASSRLLAFEQFF.

This clonotype was seen a handful of times. This chain uses TRBV25-1 with TRBJ2-5, with D maybe TRBD1 (6 bases). Trimming took 2 bases from V and 6 from J, leaving 13 bases between them. This CDR3 region has 14 residues. Per germline, CDR1 MGHDK and CDR2 SYGVNS. CDR3 DNA: TGTGCCAGCAGTGAACCTGGGACACTGAAGACCCAGTACTTC. Translating gives CASSEPGTLKTQYF.

The J gene is TRBJ2-1, the V gene TRBV5-1; D unclear. Germline-derived CDR1 and CDR2 are SGHRS and YFSETQ. CDR3 length equals 14 residues. V was shortened by 6 bases and J by 2 bases, with 12 bases between the two germline ends. Here the CDR3 DNA reads TGCGCCAGCAATCCCAGCGCAACCTACAATGAGCAGTTCTTC. Translation: CASNPSATYNEQFF.

This clonotype has only a few counts. The CDR3 DNA reads as TGCGCCATCCCGCCCCTAGAGGTCGATGAGCAGTTCTTC. Its protein is CAIPPLEVDEQFF. This chain links TRBV4-3 with TRBJ2-1; no clear D gene. The germline gives CDR1 LGHNA, CDR2 YSLEER. Trimming cost V 10 bases and J 8 bases, with 18 bases left between them. CDR3 length equals 13 residues.

This clonotype was picked up a small number of times. V gene TRBV4-1 combines with J gene TRBJ2-7, with D unresolved. Deletions cut 1 base from V and 0 bases from J, with 7 bases between. CDR1 and CDR2 (germline): MGHRA, YSYEKL. The CDR3 consists of 14 residues. Here the CDR3 DNA reads TGCGCCAGCAGCCAAGGTGACACCTCCTACGAGCAGTACTTC. Translating it yields CASSQGDTSYEQYF.

About this clonotype: This may be a read error, as it is one base from a much larger clone. V is TRBV2 and J is TRBJ2-5, with D perhaps being TRBD1 or TRBD2 (6 bases each). Germline CDR1 is SNHLY and CDR2 is FYNNEI. V lost 11 bases to trimming and J lost 4 bases, with 17 bases between them. The CDR3 extends over 13 amino acids. CDR3 in amino acids: CAGMGAGRETQYF. The CDR3 region has the DNA TGTGCCGGCATGGGGGCGGGACGAGAGACCCAGTACTTC.